Listed here are 21 T cell receptor beta chains from one sample, sequenced in a study of regulatory T cells in long-lasting Graves disease. To make TCR beta libraries, researchers used iRepertoire HTBI primers and Arm-PCR of CDR3 regions. One entry per CDR3 protein results from TCRdb running MiXCR on the multiplex PCR reads. The sample consists of 620,000 or so distinct CDR3 sequences, 15% to 20% of them appearing once. Stated time point: newly diagnosed GD, antithyroid drugs for less than 3 months. Scientists built the TCR library using RNA that was extracted from PBMCs. This same sample was also part of a study on T cells in Graves' hyperthyroidism and ophthalmopathy.

The starting material was peripheral blood mononuclear cells (PBMCs), obtained at new diagnosis, from a patient treated with antithyroid drugs. The receptor set was obtained from a woman aged 25-40 years with Graves disease.

There are many counts of this clonotype. V is TRBV7-9 and J is TRBJ2-7; TRBD1 matches 10 bases. The CDR3 is made up of 14 amino acids. J gave up 3 bases and V 5 bases, and 4 bases lay outside the gene matches. Germline CDR1 is SEHNR and CDR2 is FQNEAQ (reference sequence). The CDR3 protein is CASSRGQGGYEQYF. Here the CDR3 DNA reads TGTGCCAGCAGCCGAGGACAGGGGGGCTACGAGCAGTACTTC.

This clonotype was counted many times. CDR3 region: CSARTSGSHNEQFF. The CDR3 coding sequence is TGCAGTGCAAGGACTAGCGGGAGCCACAATGAGCAGTTCTTC. This chain connects TRBV20-1 to TRBJ2-1; 13 bases are shared with TRBD2. Germline V lookup: CDR1 DFQATT, CDR2 SNEGSKA (reference sequence). Trimming removed 6 bases from V and 5 bases from J; junction bases left unmatched: 4. The CDR3 length is 14 residues.

This clonotype was counted ten times or more. The gene calls are TRBV5-1 and TRBJ2-7, with 10 bases lining up with TRBD1. V lost 4 bases and J lost 4; bases outside the gene matches: 8. The length of the CDR3 is 15 residues. Germline CDR1 and CDR2: SGHRS and YFSETQ. Here the CDR3 DNA reads TGCGCCAGCAGCCTGGGACAGGGGAGAAGGTACGAGCAGTACTTC. Translation: CASSLGQGRRYEQYF.

The rearrangement joins TRBV11-3 to TRBJ1-1, with D unresolved. Trimming stripped 2 bases from V and 4 bases from J, with 8 bases between. CDR1 is SGHNT and CDR2 is YENEEA in the germline V gene. The CDR3 extends over 13 amino acids. This CDR3 reads CASSLRPVTEAFF. For the CDR3, the DNA is TGTGCCAGCAGCTTACGGCCGGTCACTGAAGCTTTCTTT. Full variable domain (remainder filled in from reference TRBV11-3 and TRBJ1-1): EAGVVQSPRYKIIEKKQPVAFWCNPISGHNTLYWYLQNLGQGPELLIRYENEEAVDDSQLPKDRFSAERLKGVDSTLKIQPAELGDSAVYLCASSLRPVTEAFFGQGTRLTVV.

This clonotype was seen a handful of times. This chain uses TRBV6-2 or TRBV6-3 with TRBJ1-5; 8 positions agree with TRBD1. The CDR3 totals 17 residues. Germline V CDR1 and CDR2: MNHEY, SVGEGT. J gave up 4 bases and V 3 bases, and 11 bases lay outside the gene matches. CDR3 DNA: TGTGCCAGCAGTTATTTGCACTCGGACAGGGAAAATCAGCCCCAGCATTTT. Amino acid sequence: CASSYLHSDRENQPQHF.

This clonotype has a handful of counts. The rearrangement links TRBV10-3 to TRBJ1-2; 12 positions agree with TRBD1. V gave up 7 bases and J gave up 3 bases; unmatched junction bases: 3. The CDR3 runs to 14 residues. The germline CDR1 and CDR2 sequences are ENHRY and SYGVKD. CDR3 sequence: CAIKGQGAHYGYTF. The CDR3 coding sequence is TGTGCCATCAAGGGACAGGGGGCTCACTATGGCTACACCTTC.

This clonotype was counted ten times or more. This chain uses TRBV2 with TRBJ2-7; D ambiguous. From germline, CDR1 is SNHLY and CDR2 FYNNEI. CDR3 size: 14 residues. Trimming cost V 4 bases and J 3 bases, with 13 bases left between them. The CDR3: CASSALGSIYEQYF. The DNA for the CDR3 is TGTGCCAGCAGTGCGTTAGGGTCTATCTACGAGCAGTACTTC.

This clonotype was recorded a few times. The V call is TRBV7-9, the J call TRBJ2-1; D is unresolved. The V end was cut by 6 bases, the J end by 2 bases, with 14 bases between. Germline CDR1 reads SEHNR; CDR2 reads FQNEAQ (reference sequence). This CDR3 contains 15 residues. The CDR3 here is CASSIDLGAYNEQFF. CDR3 nucleotides: TGTGCCAGCAGTATAGATCTCGGAGCCTACAATGAGCAGTTCTTC.

The chain's CDR3 is CASSQRPGQGIYHEQYF. The CDR3 bases are TGTGCCAGCAGCCAGCGACCGGGACAGGGGATTTACCACGAGCAGTACTTC. This sequence joins TRBV3-1 and TRBJ2-7, with TRBD1 matching over 10 bases. CDR1 and CDR2 from the germline V gene are LGHDT and YNNKEL (reference sequence). With 3 bases clipped from V and 5 bases from J, the junction kept 13 bases outside the gene matches. The CDR3 contains 17 residues.

There are a few counts of this clonotype. This may be a read error, as it is one base from a much larger clone. The CDR3 DNA reads as TGTGCCGGCAAGGAAACGTCCACAGATACGCAGTATTTT. This encodes CAGKETSTDTQYF. The chain joins TRBV2 to TRBJ2-3; D remains ambiguous. V shed 11 bases and J shed 2 bases, with 14 bases lying between them. From germline, CDR1 is SNHLY and CDR2 FYNNEI. The CDR3 spans 13 residues.

This clonotype appeared a single time. The V call is TRBV2, the J call TRBJ1-6, with no clear D. Germline V gene data show CDR1 as SNHLY and CDR2 as FYNNEI. Trimming removed 6 bases from V and 2 bases from J, with 11 bases in between. The CDR3 is 15 residues long. The CDR3 loop reads CASSQNTPYNSPLHF. The CDR3 DNA sequence: TGTGCCAGCAGCCAAAACACCCCCTATAATTCACCCCTCCACTTT. The variable domain in full, with the rest retrieved from reference TRBV2 and TRBJ1-6, is EPEVTQTPSHQVTQMGQEVILRCVPISNHLYFYWYRQILGQKVEFLVSFYNNEISEKSEIFDDQFSVERPDGSNFTLKIRSTKLEDSAMYFCASSQNTPYNSPLHFGNGTRLTVT.

V usage is TRBV19 and J usage is TRBJ2-1; TRBD1 matches 7 bases. After removal of 8 bases from V and 8 bases from J, the junction contained 12 bases not matched to a gene. The CDR3 has 14 amino acids. Germline values: CDR1 LNHDA, CDR2 SQIVND (reference sequence). CDR3 nucleotide sequence: TGTGCCAGTGGAGGAGACAGGGAAGTTCATGAGCAGTTCTTC. It specifies CASGGDREVHEQFF.

Worth noting for this clonotype: A junction end diverges from the germline sequence, so it may reflect a read error. The chain combines TRBV5-1 with TRBJ2-7; the match to TRBD2 covers 9 bases. Looked up from germline, CDR1 is SGHRS and CDR2 is YFSETQ. The CDR3 is 14 residues long. The CDR3 DNA sequence: TGCGCCAGCAGCATAGCGGGAGAGGAGTACGAGCAGAACTTC. Amino acids: CASSIAGEEYEQNF.

This clonotype appeared many times. The chain uses TRBV12-3 or TRBV12-4 and TRBJ2-3; 9 bases are shared with TRBD1. With 5 bases clipped from V and 1 base from J, the junction kept 4 bases outside the gene matches. The CDR3 has 15 residues. The CDR3 DNA sequence: TGTGCCAGCAGTCCAGGGGACAGGGGCACAGATACGCAGTATTTT. Translating it yields CASSPGDRGTDTQYF.

The chain is built from TRBV5-4 and TRBJ2-2; the D gene is possibly TRBD2 (5 bases). CDR3 size: 15 residues. Germline CDR1 is SGHNT and CDR2 is YYREEE (reference sequence). Trimming left V 4 bases short and J 1 base short, with 11 bases between. The CDR3, as DNA: TGTGCCAGCAGCCCGGGAAGCAGGAACACCGGGGAGCTGTTTTTT. It yields the protein CASSPGSRNTGELFF.

This clonotype was recorded at least ten times. The CDR3: CATSDGLAGQETQYF. The CDR3 DNA is TGTGCCACCAGTGATGGACTAGCGGGTCAAGAGACCCAGTACTTC. The chain recombines TRBV24-1 with TRBJ2-5; 11 bases map to TRBD2. The CDR3 is made up of 15 amino acids. The V segment lost 3 bases and the J segment 2 bases; nucleotides outside the gene matches: 1. Germline V gene data show CDR1 as KGHDR and CDR2 as SFDVKD.

This clonotype showed up many times. The V gene is TRBV2, the J gene TRBJ1-1; D unresolved. Trimming removed 6 bases from V and 5 bases from J, with 7 bases in between. There are 11 residues in the CDR3. CDR1 SNHLY and CDR2 FYNNEI come from the germline V gene. CDR3 in DNA: TGTGCCAGCAGATCGAGTACTGAAGCTTTCTTT. This encodes CASRSSTEAFF.

This clonotype was seen ten or more times. The J gene is TRBJ2-7, the V gene TRBV11-1; 8 positions match TRBD2. CDR3 length: 16 amino acids. Trimming removed 0 bases from V and 3 bases from J; junction bases left unmatched: 7. CDR1 and CDR2 (germline): SGHAT, FQDESV (reference sequence). The CDR3 reads CASSLAVGAGVYEQYF. In DNA, the CDR3 is TGTGCCAGCAGCTTAGCGGTGGGAGCGGGAGTCTACGAGCAGTACTTC. The full variable domain, with the rest looked up from reference TRBV11-1 and TRBJ2-7, is EAEVAQSPRYKITEKSQAVAFWCDPISGHATLYWYRQILGQGPELLVQFQDESVVDDSQLPKDRFSAERLKGVDSTLKIQPAELGDSAMYLCASSLAVGAGVYEQYFGPGTRLTVT.

The chain uses TRBV7-9 and TRBJ2-1; D tentatively fits TRBD1 or TRBD2 (5 bases each). The germline V gene has CDR1 SEHNR and CDR2 FQNEAQ (reference sequence). Trimming removed 6 bases at V and 7 bases at J, with 13 bases between. This CDR3 is 13 amino acids long. For the CDR3, the DNA is TGTGCCAGCAGACCCTTGGGGGTAAATGAGCAGTTCTTC. Protein product: CASRPLGVNEQFF.

This clonotype was seen repeatedly, ten times or more. The CDR3 DNA reads as TGCAGTCCGAGGATGTCTCTGGGGTACGAGCAGTACTTC. Protein product: CSPRMSLGYEQYF. The chain employs TRBV20-1 and TRBJ2-7; D gene ambiguous. Germline V gene lookup returns CDR1 DFQATT and CDR2 SNEGSKA (reference sequence). The CDR3 is 13 residues long. V was trimmed by 8 bases and J by 4 bases, leaving 18 bases between them.

The chain is built from TRBV5-1 and TRBJ2-3; the D gene is possibly TRBD2 (5 bases). V lost 5 bases to trimming and J lost 4 bases, with 14 bases between them. This CDR3 contains 14 residues. CDR1 and CDR2 from the germline V gene are SGHRS and YFSETQ. CDR3 DNA sequence: TGCGCCAGCAGTATCGGGATGGGCGCAGATACGCAGTATTTT. Protein: CASSIGMGADTQYF.